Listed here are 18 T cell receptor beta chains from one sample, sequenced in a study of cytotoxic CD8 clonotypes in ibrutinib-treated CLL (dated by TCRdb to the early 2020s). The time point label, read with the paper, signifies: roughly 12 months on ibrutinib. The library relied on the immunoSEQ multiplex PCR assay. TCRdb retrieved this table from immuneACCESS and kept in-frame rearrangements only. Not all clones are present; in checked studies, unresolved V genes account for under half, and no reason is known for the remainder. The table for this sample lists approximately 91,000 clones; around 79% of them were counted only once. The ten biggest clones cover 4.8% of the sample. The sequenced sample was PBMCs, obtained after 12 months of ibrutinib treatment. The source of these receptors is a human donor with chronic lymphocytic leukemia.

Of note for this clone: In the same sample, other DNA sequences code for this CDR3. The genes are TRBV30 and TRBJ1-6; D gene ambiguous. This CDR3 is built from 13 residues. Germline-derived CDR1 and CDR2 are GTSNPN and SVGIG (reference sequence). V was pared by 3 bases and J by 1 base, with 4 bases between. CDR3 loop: CAWSSSYNSPLHF. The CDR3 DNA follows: TGTGCCTGGAGCTCGTCCTATAATTCACCCCTCCACTTT.

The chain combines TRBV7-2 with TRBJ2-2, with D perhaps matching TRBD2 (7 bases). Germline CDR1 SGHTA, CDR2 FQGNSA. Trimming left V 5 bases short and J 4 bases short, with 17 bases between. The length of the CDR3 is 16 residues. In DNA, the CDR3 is TGTGCCAGCAGCCCCTGGGGGGGGCCGGGCACCGGGGAGCTGTTTTTT. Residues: CASSPWGGPGTGELFF.

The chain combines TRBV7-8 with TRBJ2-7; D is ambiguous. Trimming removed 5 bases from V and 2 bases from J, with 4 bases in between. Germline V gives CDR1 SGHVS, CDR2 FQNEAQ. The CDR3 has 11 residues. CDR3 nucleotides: TGTGCCAGCAGCAGGGCCTACGAGCAGTACTTC. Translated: CASSRAYEQYF.

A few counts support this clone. The CDR3 is CASSSGGGTEKLFF. DNA for the CDR3: TGTGCCAGCAGTTCTGGCGGGGGCACTGAAAAACTGTTTTTT. The chain uses TRBV28 and TRBJ1-4; possibly TRBD1 for D (6 bases). This CDR3 spans 14 amino acids. Germline assignment: CDR1 MDHEN and CDR2 SYDVKM. Trimming stripped 4 bases from V and 7 bases from J, with 13 bases between.

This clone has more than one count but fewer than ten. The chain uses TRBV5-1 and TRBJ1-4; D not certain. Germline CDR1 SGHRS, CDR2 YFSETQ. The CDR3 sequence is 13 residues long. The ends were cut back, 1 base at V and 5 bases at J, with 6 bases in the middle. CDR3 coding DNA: TGCGCCAGCAGCTTGTCCCTGAATGAAAAACTGTTTTTT. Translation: CASSLSLNEKLFF.

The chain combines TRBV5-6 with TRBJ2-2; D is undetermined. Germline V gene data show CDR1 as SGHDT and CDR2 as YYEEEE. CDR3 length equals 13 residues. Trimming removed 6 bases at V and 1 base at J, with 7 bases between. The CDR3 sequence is CASTLRNTGELFF. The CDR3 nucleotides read TGTGCCAGCACCCTGCGGAACACCGGGGAGCTGTTTTTT.

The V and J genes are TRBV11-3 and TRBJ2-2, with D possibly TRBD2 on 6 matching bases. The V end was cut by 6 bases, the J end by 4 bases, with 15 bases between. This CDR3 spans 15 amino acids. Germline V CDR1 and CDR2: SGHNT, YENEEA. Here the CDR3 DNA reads TGTGCCAGCAGTTCCCCAGCGGGCCCCACCGGGGAGCTGTTTTTT. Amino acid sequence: CASSSPAGPTGELFF.

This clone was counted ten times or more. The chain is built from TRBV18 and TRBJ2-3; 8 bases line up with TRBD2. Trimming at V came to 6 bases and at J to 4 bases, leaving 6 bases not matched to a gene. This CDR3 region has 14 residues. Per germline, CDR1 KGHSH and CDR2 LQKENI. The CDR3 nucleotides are TGTGCCAGCTCGTCATCGGGGGGGGCAGATACGCAGTATTTT. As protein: CASSSSGGADTQYF.

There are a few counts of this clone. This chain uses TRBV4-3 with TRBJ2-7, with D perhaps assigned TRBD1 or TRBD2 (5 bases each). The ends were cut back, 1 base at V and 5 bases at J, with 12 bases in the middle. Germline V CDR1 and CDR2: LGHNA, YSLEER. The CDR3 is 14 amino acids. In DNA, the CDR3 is TGCGCCAGCAGCCAAGGGTGGGGGACCCACGAGCAGTACTTC. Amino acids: CASSQGWGTHEQYF.

The CDR3 sequence: CASSTDPRFNTGELFF. The CDR3 coding sequence is TGTGCCAGCTCGACGGACCCTAGATTTAACACCGGGGAGCTGTTTTTT. V is TRBV27 and J is TRBJ2-2, with D hard to call. This CDR3 has 16 amino acids. V was clipped by 8 bases and J by 2 bases, with 18 bases between them. Germline loops: CDR1 MNHEY, CDR2 SMNVEV (reference sequence).

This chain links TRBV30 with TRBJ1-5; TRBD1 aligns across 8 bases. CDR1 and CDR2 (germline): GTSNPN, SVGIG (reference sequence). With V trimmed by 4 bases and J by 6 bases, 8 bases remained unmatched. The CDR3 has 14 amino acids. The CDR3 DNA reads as TGTGCCTGGACTCGAGACAGGGGAGGTCAGCCCCAGCATTTT. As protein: CAWTRDRGGQPQHF.

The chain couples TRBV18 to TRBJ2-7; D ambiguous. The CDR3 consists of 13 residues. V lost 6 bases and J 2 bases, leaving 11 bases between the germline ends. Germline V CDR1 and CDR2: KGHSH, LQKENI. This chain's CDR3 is CASSRTVTYEQYF. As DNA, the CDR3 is TGTGCCAGCTCGCGGACCGTAACCTACGAGCAGTACTTC.

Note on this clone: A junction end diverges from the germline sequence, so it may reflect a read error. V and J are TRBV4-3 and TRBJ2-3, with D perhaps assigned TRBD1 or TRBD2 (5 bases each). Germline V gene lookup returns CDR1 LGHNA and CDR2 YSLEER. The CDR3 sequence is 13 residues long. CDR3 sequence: CASSQDVGTQRFF. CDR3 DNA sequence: TGCGCCAGCAGCCAAGATGTGGGGACCCAGCGGTTTTTT.

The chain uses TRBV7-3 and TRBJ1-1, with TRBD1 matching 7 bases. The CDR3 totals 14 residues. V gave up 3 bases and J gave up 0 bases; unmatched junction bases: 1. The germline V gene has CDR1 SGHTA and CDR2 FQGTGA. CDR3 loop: CASSLGQLNTEAFF. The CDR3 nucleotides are TGTGCCAGCAGCTTGGGACAGTTGAACACTGAAGCTTTCTTT.

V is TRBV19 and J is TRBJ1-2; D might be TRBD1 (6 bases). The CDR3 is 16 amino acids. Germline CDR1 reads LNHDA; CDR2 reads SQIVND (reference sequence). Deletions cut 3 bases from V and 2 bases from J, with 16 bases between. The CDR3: CASSIPSGGRNYGYTF. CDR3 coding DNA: TGTGCCAGTAGTATCCCCTCCGGGGGCCGCAACTATGGCTACACCTTC.

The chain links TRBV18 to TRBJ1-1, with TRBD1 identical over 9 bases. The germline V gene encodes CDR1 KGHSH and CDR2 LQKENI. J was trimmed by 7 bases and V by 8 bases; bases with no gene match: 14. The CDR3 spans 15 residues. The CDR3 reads CASATDRGGVGEAFF. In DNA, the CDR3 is TGTGCCAGCGCAACGGACAGGGGAGGCGTGGGTGAAGCTTTCTTT. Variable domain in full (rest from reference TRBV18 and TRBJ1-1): NAGVMQNPRHLVRRRGQEARLRCSPMKGHSHVYWYRQLPEEGLKFMVYLQKENIIDESGMPKERFSAEFPKEGPSILRIQQVVRGDSAAYFCASATDRGGVGEAFFGQGTRLTVV.

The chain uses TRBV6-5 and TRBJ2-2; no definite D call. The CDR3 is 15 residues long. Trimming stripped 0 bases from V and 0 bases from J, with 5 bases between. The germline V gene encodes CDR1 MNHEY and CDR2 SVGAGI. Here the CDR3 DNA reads TGTGCCAGCAGTTACTCGGGGACGAACACCGGGGAGCTGTTTTTT. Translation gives CASSYSGTNTGELFF.

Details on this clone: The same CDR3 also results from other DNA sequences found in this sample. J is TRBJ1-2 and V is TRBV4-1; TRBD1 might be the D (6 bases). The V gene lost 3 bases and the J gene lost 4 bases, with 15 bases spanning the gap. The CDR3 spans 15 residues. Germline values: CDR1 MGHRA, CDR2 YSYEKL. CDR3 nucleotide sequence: TGCGCCAGCAGCCAGGACCCCGGACAGCCCTATGGCTACACCTTC. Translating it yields CASSQDPGQPYGYTF.